This TCR beta chain stems from a study of neoadjuvant nivolumab and ipilimumab in lung cancer (dated by TCRdb to the early 2020s). Study-wide context: In the NEOSTAR trial, nivolumab was administered intravenously at 3 mg/kg on days 1, 15 and 29, and the combination arm also received ipilimumab 1 mg/kg on day 1 only. Seven patients had matched pretherapy and resected tumor pairs analyzed, with four treated with nivolumab and three with nivolumab plus ipilimumab. A total of 40 to 45 patients with operable NSCLC were treated in the trial, with about 23 randomized to nivolumab monotherapy and 21 randomized to nivolumab plus ipilimumab. The major pathologic response (MPR) rate in the intention-to-treat population in each study arm was designated as the primary trial endpoint. The study compared TCR repertoires in pretherapy (baseline) peripheral blood with TCR repertoires in tumors resected at surgery after neoadjuvant immune checkpoint blockade. General conclusions and limits of the study: No significant correlation was found between TCR clonality and pathologic tumor regression, and only a single major-pathologic-response sample was available for the analysis of TCR clonality versus pathologic tumor regression. A small number of samples underwent TCR sequencing. Richness in tumors resected after neoadjuvant therapy showed a positive correlation with pretherapy blood TCR richness (Spearman R of about 0.82). Resected tumors had greater TCR richness and clonality than tumor-adjacent uninvolved lung, and increases were observed in more dual-therapy-treated tumors. From pretherapy to surgery, increases in tumor T-cell richness and clonality were observed in three of three dual-therapy tumors but in only two of four nivolumab-treated tumors.

About this clone itself: Its antigen remains undetermined. Base qualities are not recorded, but no much larger clone differs from it by a single base.

Library preparation used the immunoSEQ multiplex PCR assay. In the paper's pipeline: Richness and clonality were used to summarize the repertoires, and clones that significantly expanded or contracted between pre- and post-therapy samples were identified. TCRdb took over this immuneACCESS table, retaining in-frame rearrangements with V and J assigned. Such tables are incomplete; in checked studies, under half of the missing clones stem from an unresolved V gene, and the remainder is unexplained. V and J calls and clone size follow that table, whereas D and trimming were derived from the DNA. The sample table holds around 24,000 clones, of which about 81% were seen once. The top ten hold 7% to 10% of the sample. The time point tag for this specimen amounts to: at surgical resection after neoadjuvant nivolumab +/- ipilimumab. The samples were obtained from NEOSTAR, a phase 2 randomized trial that tested neoadjuvant nivolumab or nivolumab plus ipilimumab, followed by surgery, in operable NSCLC.

The TCR comes from an adult with non-small cell lung cancer. The starting material was tumor tissue, obtained after neoadjuvant nivolumab, alone or with ipilimumab, at or shortly before surgery.

The CDR3 protein is CASSLEGALQPQHF. At the DNA level, the sequence is TGTGCCAGCAGCTTAGAGGGGGCGCTTCAGCCCCAGCATTTT. The sequence links TRBV7-2 to TRBJ1-5, and TRBD1 matches 7 of the central bases. The CDR3 starts with the cysteine, ends with the phenylalanine, and has 14 residues. Only the CDR3 portion is preserved as DNA: 42 bases, with reading frame beginning at the first base. Unmatched junction bases come to 3, with V trimmed by 1 base and J by 6 bases. The germline V gene encodes CDR1 SGHTA and CDR2 FQGNSA.